The present TCR beta chain was sequenced within a study of OX40 agonist ivuxolimab in advanced cancers. Sequenced by immunoSEQ multiplex PCR; TCRdb stores in-frame clones only, minus some. The data hold about 94,000 clones, with around 86% observed a single time. V shed 7 bases and J 6 bases; nucleotides not matched to a gene: 10. The CDR3 sequence is 14 residues long. Germline V lookup: CDR1 SQVTM, CDR2 ANQGSEA. Source: CD4+ or CD8+ T cells sorted from blood, taken in a trial of the OX40 agonist ivuxolimab. The sequence derives from an adult with an advanced solid tumor such as melanoma, head and neck, liver or kidney cancer. The rearrangement links TRBV29-1 to TRBJ2-1; 9 nucleotides line up with TRBD1. CDR3 nucleotide sequence: TGCAGCGCTGGACAGGGGCAGGGGGGCAATGAGCAGTTCTTC. Amino acids: CSAGQGQGGNEQFF.